This passage covers 22 T cell receptor beta chains from one sample sequenced in a study of blood T cell repertoires in COVID-19. Using immunoSEQ multiplex PCR, the repertoire was profiled, and TCRdb retains in-frame clones only, with some absent. The table has 100,000 to 150,000 clones, approximately 85% seen once; the top ten hold more than 6.5%. Sequencing was done on a sample of peripheral blood. Receptors originate from a man older than 75 with active or convalescent COVID-19.

The chain employs TRBV19 and TRBJ1-5; perhaps TRBD1 as D (5 bases). From germline, CDR1 is LNHDA and CDR2 SQIVND (reference sequence). The CDR3 has 16 amino acids. Deletions cut 2 bases from V and 0 bases from J, with 11 bases between. The CDR3, as DNA: TGTGCCAGTAGTATACGACAGTTTTATAGCAATCAGCCCCAGCATTTT. It yields the protein CASSIRQFYSNQPQHF.

V is TRBV2 and J is TRBJ2-3; D might be TRBD2 (6 bases). The CDR3 has 13 residues. In germline, CDR1 is SNHLY, CDR2 FYNNEI. V shed 7 bases and J shed 6 bases, with 14 bases lying between them. The CDR3 is CASMRRESDTQYF. The CDR3 coding sequence is TGTGCCAGCATGCGGAGGGAGTCGGATACGCAGTATTTT.

This chain uses TRBV2 with TRBJ1-5, with 9 bases lining up with TRBD1. The V gene end was trimmed by 4 bases and the J gene end by 7 bases; junction bases not matched to a gene: 5. Germline loops: CDR1 SNHLY, CDR2 FYNNEI. This CDR3 spans 14 amino acids. The CDR3 bases are TGTGCCAGCAGTGGGGACAGGGTTGGGCAGCCCCAGCATTTT. Its protein product is CASSGDRVGQPQHF.

The rearrangement joins TRBV2 to TRBJ2-5; no definite D call. CDR3 length equals 14 residues. The germline V gene has CDR1 SNHLY and CDR2 FYNNEI. V lost 2 bases to trimming and J lost 1 base, with 8 bases between them. CDR3 residues: CASSEFRVQETQYF. CDR3 DNA: TGTGCCAGCAGTGAATTCCGGGTCCAAGAGACCCAGTACTTC.

V and J are TRBV4-1 and TRBJ1-1, with 7 bases fitting TRBD1. The germline gives CDR1 MGHRA, CDR2 YSYEKL. With 1 base clipped from V and 6 bases from J, the junction kept 11 bases outside the gene matches. CDR3 length: 16 amino acids. CDR3 protein: CASSQGKGALGAEAFF. CDR3 coding DNA: TGCGCCAGCAGCCAAGGTAAGGGGGCCCTTGGGGCTGAAGCTTTCTTT.

The chain employs TRBV18 and TRBJ1-6, with TRBD1 identical over 8 bases. The CDR3 has 16 amino acids. Germline CDR1 KGHSH, CDR2 LQKENI. V gave up 4 bases and J gave up 9 bases; unmatched junction bases: 11. CDR3 in amino acids: CASSQERTGTSSPLHF. The CDR3 bases are TGTGCCAGCTCACAAGAGCGGACAGGGACCAGTTCACCCCTCCACTTT.

This clone came up a few times. This chain joins TRBV28 and TRBJ1-1; 8 bases align to TRBD1. This CDR3 is 17 amino acids long. Germline assignment: CDR1 MDHEN and CDR2 SYDVKM. Losses at the gene ends were 5 bases for V and 3 bases for J; bases not matched to a gene: 14. CDR3 nucleotides: TGTGCCAGCAGTGGGACAGGTCGTGGGGAGGGGGACACTGAAGCTTTCTTT. It is translated as CASSGTGRGEGDTEAFF.

The gene calls are TRBV6-5 and TRBJ2-3; TRBD2 agrees at 10 bases. V shed 3 bases, J shed 6 bases, and the junction held 9 bases outside the gene matches. The CDR3 covers 16 residues. CDR1 and CDR2 (germline): MNHEY, SVGAGI. CDR3 coding DNA: TGTGCCAGCAGTTATTGGGCTAGCGGGAGTTATGATACGCAGTATTTT. Protein sequence: CASSYWASGSYDTQYF.

This chain joins TRBV2 and TRBJ2-5; 7 nucleotides align to TRBD1. The germline V gene has CDR1 SNHLY and CDR2 FYNNEI. The CDR3 runs 12 residues. V was clipped by 8 bases and J by 3 bases; unmatched bases: 3. CDR3 coding DNA: TGTGCCAGCGGACAGGCGGAAGAGACCCAGTACTTC. Protein: CASGQAEETQYF.

This chain joins TRBV7-9 and TRBJ1-6; D unclear. V was pared by 1 base and J by 6 bases, with 10 bases between. This CDR3 spans 15 amino acids. In germline, CDR1 is SEHNR, CDR2 FQNEAQ (reference sequence). CDR3 sequence: CASSLVSGPNSPLHF. The DNA for the CDR3 is TGTGCCAGCAGCTTAGTAAGTGGGCCTAATTCACCCCTCCACTTT.

This chain links TRBV28 with TRBJ1-5; no firm D call. Germline CDR1 is MDHEN and CDR2 is SYDVKM. CDR3 size: 12 residues. The V end lost 8 bases, the J end lost 1 base, and 6 bases lay between the germline ends. The CDR3 sequence is CASGESNQPQHF. The CDR3 region has the DNA TGTGCCAGCGGAGAGAGCAATCAGCCCCAGCATTTT.

V is TRBV30 and J is TRBJ1-2; 7 bases agree with TRBD1. Germline-derived CDR1 and CDR2 are GTSNPN and SVGIG (reference sequence). Unmatched junction bases numbered 12, after V lost 0 bases and J lost 2 bases. This CDR3 is 17 amino acids long. CDR3 in DNA: TGTGCCTGGAGTGTCTGGACAGGCTCCAGCTTCAACTATGGCTACACCTTC. Translated, it gives CAWSVWTGSSFNYGYTF. The whole variable domain, remainder taken from reference TRBV30 and TRBJ1-2, is SQTIHQWPATLVQPVGSPLSLECTVEGTSNPNLYWYRQAAGRGLQLLFYSVGIGQISSEVPQNLSASRPQDRQFILSSKKLLLSDSGFYLCAWSVWTGSSFNYGYTFGSGTRLTVV.

V gene TRBV4-2 combines with J gene TRBJ1-6; D is unclear. Germline CDR1 LGHNA, CDR2 YNFKEQ. The CDR3 runs to 18 residues. The V end was cut by 1 base, the J end by 0 bases, with 13 bases between. The DNA for the CDR3 is TGTGCCAGCAGCCAAGCAATGGCACAGAGCTCCTATAATTCACCCCTCCACTTT. Its translation is CASSQAMAQSSYNSPLHF.

The chain links TRBV18 to TRBJ1-2; 9 bases fit TRBD1. This CDR3 region has 16 residues. V was pared by 1 base and J by 6 bases, with 9 bases of the junction left unmatched. The germline gives CDR1 KGHSH, CDR2 LQKENI. The CDR3 coding sequence is TGTGCCAGCTCACCACTTTCGGGACAGGGTATCGATGGCTACACCTTC. It is translated as CASSPLSGQGIDGYTF.

This rearrangement joins TRBV7-9 to TRBJ1-1, with D perhaps matching TRBD1 (6 bases). The germline V gene encodes CDR1 SEHNR and CDR2 FQNEAQ (reference sequence). Deletions cut 5 bases from V and 4 bases from J, with 14 bases between. There are 14 residues in the CDR3. In nucleotides, the CDR3 is TGTGCCAGCAGCCTACAGGGCCGGGGCACTGAAGCTTTCTTT. Its protein is CASSLQGRGTEAFF.

This sequence joins TRBV9 and TRBJ2-7; 8 nucleotides align to TRBD1. The germline gives CDR1 SGDLS, CDR2 YYNGEE. V lost 0 bases, J lost 1 base, and 3 bases stayed unmatched. The CDR3 covers 15 residues. In nucleotides, the CDR3 is TGTGCCAGCAGCGTAGGGGACAGGTTTTCCTACGAGCAGTACTTC. Its translation: CASSVGDRFSYEQYF.

CDR3 sequence (DNA): TGTGCCAGCAGCCAAGTTTACAGGGGGCTTGAAAAACTGTTTTTT. This encodes CASSQVYRGLEKLFF. The chain carries TRBV3-1 (or the pseudogene TRBV3-2) and TRBJ1-4; 9 bases map to TRBD1. The CDR3 spans 15 residues. The germline V gene has CDR1 LGHDT and CDR2 YNNKEL (reference sequence). The V gene end was trimmed by 1 base and the J gene end by 7 bases; junction bases not matched to a gene: 4.

This chain links TRBV9 with TRBJ2-5; 7 positions match TRBD2. The CDR3 totals 16 residues. The V gene's germline CDR1 is SGDLS and CDR2 YYNGEE. V lost 0 bases to trimming and J lost 1 base; unmatched junction nucleotides: 6. The CDR3 sequence: CASSVDPSGLQETQYF. The DNA for the CDR3 is TGTGCCAGCAGCGTAGACCCTAGCGGACTCCAAGAGACCCAGTACTTC. Together with reference TRBV9 and TRBJ2-5, the CDR3 gives the full variable domain: DSGVTQTPKHLITATGQRVTLRCSPRSGDLSVYWYQQSLDQGLQFLIQYYNGEERAKGNILERFSAQQFPDLHSELNLSSLELGDSALYFCASSVDPSGLQETQYFGPGTRLLVL.

The chain employs TRBV6-2 or TRBV6-3 and TRBJ1-5; tentative D call: TRBD1 (6 bases). Trimming cost V 5 bases and J 5 bases, with 7 bases left between them. CDR3 length: 12 amino acids. Germline CDR1 MNHEY, CDR2 SVGEGT. CDR3 protein: CASSKGDQPQHF. CDR3 nucleotides: TGTGCCAGCAGTAAGGGGGATCAGCCCCAGCATTTT.

The chain couples TRBV7-8 to TRBJ2-1; TRBD2 matches 8 bases. The CDR3 runs to 15 residues. The V segment lost 5 bases and the J segment 2 bases; nucleotides outside the gene matches: 5. CDR1 and CDR2 from the germline V gene are SGHVS and FQNEAQ. Here the CDR3 reads CASSKGLVAYNEQFF. In DNA, the CDR3 is TGTGCCAGCAGCAAGGGACTAGTCGCCTACAATGAGCAGTTCTTC.

This sequence joins TRBV7-2 and TRBJ1-2; 7 nucleotides line up with TRBD1. The germline gives CDR1 SGHTA, CDR2 FQGNSA. After removal of 3 bases from V and 8 bases from J, the junction contained 9 bases not matched to a gene. This CDR3 has 14 amino acids. CDR3 region: CASSFSTGPGGYTF. CDR3 DNA sequence: TGTGCCAGCAGCTTTTCGACAGGGCCGGGAGGCTACACCTTC.

The J gene is TRBJ1-2, the V gene TRBV28; 12 nucleotides agree with TRBD1. The CDR3 totals 14 residues. Germline CDR1 reads MDHEN; CDR2 reads SYDVKM. Losses at the gene ends were 5 bases for V and 7 bases for J; bases not matched to a gene: 5. The CDR3 region has the DNA TGTGCCAGCAGTGCCGGGACAGGGGGCGGTGGCTACACCTTC. This sequence encodes CASSAGTGGGGYTF.